Below are 29 T cell receptor beta chains sequenced from a single sample in a study of T cells in Graves' hyperthyroidism and ophthalmopathy. RNA transcripts provided the source from which TCR beta CDR3 regions were amplified. The study used the HTBI primer set for a first-round RT-PCR of the TCR CDR3. Each CDR3 protein is one row after TCRdb ran MiXCR on the multiplex PCR reads. This sample has about 710,000 distinct CDR3 sequences; around 17% occur once, and the top ten carry 8.4%. The source material was blood. The receptors derive from a man aged 18-30 years with Graves' hyperthyroidism.

This clonotype occurred a few times. In nucleotides, the CDR3 is TGTGCCAGCTTAATAGCGGGAGGGCCTGGGGAGCAGTACTTC. Translating gives CASLIAGGPGEQYF. The chain uses TRBV7-2 and TRBJ2-7; 11 bases agree with TRBD2. Per germline, CDR1 SGHTA and CDR2 FQGNSA. The V segment lost 8 bases and the J segment 7 bases; nucleotides outside the gene matches: 10. This CDR3 region has 14 residues.

Turning to this clonotype: A read error may account for a junction end that differs from germline. The chain combines TRBV18 with TRBJ2-5; the D is unclear. Germline V gives CDR1 KGHSH, CDR2 LQKENI. The CDR3 has 13 residues. The CDR3 loop reads CASSPRAQETHYF. DNA of the CDR3: TGTGCCAGCTCACCAAGGGCACAAGAGACCCATTACTTC.

This clonotype has more than one count but fewer than ten. The CDR3 DNA reads as TGTGCCAGCAGCCAAGATTCCGACGGACAGGGCCGCGATACGCAGTATTTT. Translated, it gives CASSQDSDGQGRDTQYF. V and J are TRBV4-2 and TRBJ2-3; 8 bases fit TRBD1. J was trimmed by 6 bases and V by 0 bases; bases with no gene match: 11. This CDR3 region has 17 residues. Germline V gene sequence: CDR1 LGHNA, CDR2 YNFKEQ.

V and J are TRBV7-9 and TRBJ2-1, with D perhaps being TRBD1 or TRBD2 (5 bases each). V shed 2 bases and J shed 7 bases, with 15 bases lying between them. This CDR3 is 15 amino acids long. Germline CDR1 is SEHNR and CDR2 is FQNEAQ (reference sequence). The CDR3 DNA is TGTGCCAGCAGCTTAAGTACCGGGACCTTGAATGAGCAGTTCTTC. It encodes CASSLSTGTLNEQFF.

The count of this clonotype is one. V usage is TRBV3-1 and J usage is TRBJ1-5; 8 bases map to TRBD1. The CDR3 spans 13 residues. Losses at the gene ends were 5 bases for V and 7 bases for J; bases not matched to a gene: 4. Germline V gene lookup returns CDR1 LGHDT and CDR2 YNNKEL (reference sequence). CDR3 residues: CASSSDRVQPQHF. DNA for the CDR3: TGTGCCAGCAGCTCGGACAGGGTACAGCCCCAGCATTTT.

This clonotype showed up just a few times. The chain recombines TRBV5-5 with TRBJ1-1; 9 positions match TRBD1. CDR1 is SGHKS, CDR2 YYEKEE, per germline (reference sequence). V shed 5 bases, J shed 5 bases, and the junction held 10 bases outside the gene matches. The CDR3 has 15 amino acids. DNA of the CDR3: TGTGCCAGCAGTTCCGAACGACAGGGGGGGACTGAAGCTTTCTTT. It encodes CASSSERQGGTEAFF.

The V call is TRBV19, the J call TRBJ1-5, with D hard to call. The germline V and J ends were trimmed by 1 base and 7 bases, with 5 bases remaining between them. The CDR3 has 12 amino acids. Germline lookup yields CDR1 LNHDA and CDR2 SQIVND (reference sequence). In nucleotides, the CDR3 is TGTGCCAGTAGTATAGTTAAACAGCCCCAGCATTTT. Residues: CASSIVKQPQHF. Using reference TRBV19 and TRBJ1-5 for the parts outside the CDR3, the full variable domain is DGGITQSPKYLFRKEGQNVTLSCEQNLNHDAMYWYRQDPGQGLRLIYYSQIVNDFQKGDIAEGYSVSREKKESFPLTVTSAQKNPTAFYLCASSIVKQPQHFGDGTRLSIL.

This clonotype was seen at least ten times. The chain employs TRBV28 and TRBJ1-2; TRBD1 matches at 8 bases. The germline V gene has CDR1 MDHEN and CDR2 SYDVKM. J was trimmed by 0 bases and V by 6 bases; bases with no gene match: 6. The CDR3 has 15 residues. The CDR3 loop reads CASRTQGAANYGYTF. The CDR3 DNA sequence: TGTGCCAGCAGAACTCAGGGGGCGGCTAACTATGGCTACACCTTC.

The sample holds a few counts of this clonotype. The chain joins TRBV6-1 to TRBJ1-2; a possible D gene is TRBD1 (5 bases). V lost 5 bases, J lost 2 bases, and 15 bases lay in between. Germline V gene data show CDR1 as MNHNS and CDR2 as SASEGT. This CDR3 comprises 15 residues. In nucleotides, the CDR3 is TGTGCCAGCAGTTACGCGGTGCGGGGGAACTATGGCTACACCTTC. Its translation is CASSYAVRGNYGYTF.

This clonotype occurred many times. In DNA, the CDR3 is TGCGCCAGCAGCTTGGGGACTGAGCAGTTCTTC. The encoded protein is CASSLGTEQFF. V and J are TRBV5-1 and TRBJ2-1; D unclear. The V gene's germline CDR1 is SGHRS and CDR2 YFSETQ. The CDR3 runs to 11 residues. V was clipped by 0 bases and J by 9 bases, with 4 bases between them.

This clonotype has ten or more counts. V and J are TRBV6-2 or TRBV6-3 and TRBJ1-2; TRBD1 agrees at 8 bases. V lost 5 bases to trimming and J lost 6 bases; unmatched junction nucleotides: 2. Per germline, CDR1 MNHEY and CDR2 SVGEGT. The CDR3 length is 12 residues. The CDR3 sequence is CASSRQGHGYTF. The CDR3 nucleotides are TGTGCCAGCAGTCGACAGGGGCATGGCTACACCTTC.

This clonotype was observed many times. This chain connects TRBV7-2 to TRBJ1-5, with D perhaps TRBD1 (6 bases). The CDR3 is made up of 15 amino acids. CDR1 is SGHTA, CDR2 FQGNSA, per germline. V dropped 4 bases and J dropped 4 bases, with 14 bases sitting between them. The CDR3: CASSWPGAGNQPQHF. In DNA form, the CDR3 reads TGTGCCAGCAGCTGGCCGGGGGCCGGGAATCAGCCCCAGCATTTT.

The chain links TRBV28 to TRBJ1-4; TRBD1 matches at 8 bases. The CDR3 extends over 14 amino acids. Germline assignment: CDR1 MDHEN and CDR2 SYDVKM. Trimming cost V 2 bases and J 7 bases; bases outside gene matches: 3. The CDR3 nucleotides are TGTGCCAGCAGTTTAGGACAGGGAGCTGAAAAACTGTTTTTT. Translation gives CASSLGQGAEKLFF.

The sample holds a few counts of this clonotype. This chain links TRBV29-1 with TRBJ2-2; 7 bases map to TRBD2. V trimming: 6 bases; J trimming: 6 bases; junction bases outside the gene matches: 4. The length of the CDR3 is 12 residues. Germline assignment: CDR1 SQVTM and CDR2 ANQGSEA. The CDR3 loop reads CSVGRGAGELFF. DNA of the CDR3: TGCAGCGTGGGTCGGGGGGCCGGGGAGCTGTTTTTT.

The sample holds a few counts of this clonotype. The chain carries TRBV20-1 and TRBJ2-7; unclear D gene. Germline CDR1 reads DFQATT; CDR2 reads SNEGSKA (reference sequence). V lost 6 bases and J lost 0, with 6 bases in between. This CDR3 spans 11 amino acids. The CDR3 region has the DNA TGCAGTGCGTCCATCTCCTACGAGCAGTACTTC. Its protein product is CSASISYEQYF.

This clonotype showed up many times. This chain joins TRBV20-1 and TRBJ2-7, with 11 bases aligning to TRBD2. J gave up 6 bases and V 3 bases, and 7 bases lay outside the gene matches. Germline V gene data show CDR1 as DFQATT and CDR2 as SNEGSKA (reference sequence). CDR3 length equals 14 residues. The DNA of the CDR3 is TGCAGTGCTAGCCTAGCGGGAGGCCCCTTCGAGCAGTACTTC. Its translation is CSASLAGGPFEQYF.

A few counts support this clonotype. V is TRBV6-2 or TRBV6-3 and J is TRBJ2-6, with D tentatively TRBD1 (5 bases). The CDR3 length is 15 residues. Trimming took 5 bases from V and 2 from J, leaving 10 bases between them. Germline CDR1 reads MNHEY; CDR2 reads SVGEGT. CDR3 loop: CASSQRGTGANVLTF. The CDR3 nucleotides are TGTGCCAGCAGTCAAAGGGGAACTGGGGCCAACGTCCTGACTTTC.

The J gene is TRBJ1-5, the V gene TRBV28; weak D call: TRBD1 (5 bases). Germline V gene data show CDR1 as MDHEN and CDR2 as SYDVKM. This CDR3 spans 18 amino acids. V lost 7 bases to trimming and J lost 1 base, with 23 bases between them. The CDR3 sequence: CASTQRQGRARSNQPQHF. CDR3 in DNA: TGTGCCAGCACCCAGCGGCAGGGTAGGGCGAGGAGCAATCAGCCCCAGCATTTT.

Regarding this clonotype: Just one base apart from a much larger clone, this may be a read error. This chain uses TRBV4-1 with TRBJ2-3, with D possibly TRBD2 on 6 matching bases. V was trimmed by 1 base and J by 4 bases, leaving 6 bases between them. Germline V gives CDR1 MGHRA, CDR2 YSYEKL. The CDR3 covers 13 residues. The CDR3 spells CASSQAGADTQYF. The CDR3 DNA reads as TGCGCCAGCAGCCAAGCGGGGGCAGATACGCAGTATTTT.

V is TRBV7-9 and J is TRBJ2-5; 9 nucleotides align to TRBD2. Unmatched junction bases numbered 6, after V lost 6 bases and J lost 1 base. Germline-derived CDR1 and CDR2 are SEHNR and FQNEAQ (reference sequence). CDR3 length: 15 amino acids. In nucleotides, the CDR3 is TGTGCCAGCAGTTTTAATAGCGGGAGCCAAGAGACCCAGTACTTC. Protein product: CASSFNSGSQETQYF.

The V gene is TRBV6-2 or TRBV6-3, the J gene TRBJ2-1; 9 bases are shared with TRBD2. Looked up from germline, CDR1 is MNHEY and CDR2 is SVGEGT. The CDR3 runs 16 residues. V shed 6 bases, J shed 8 bases, and the junction held 14 bases outside the gene matches. The CDR3: CASSQRPGGRGDEQFF. The CDR3 DNA sequence: TGTGCCAGCAGCCAAAGGCCCGGCGGGAGGGGGGATGAGCAGTTCTTC.

The rearrangement links TRBV19 to TRBJ1-2, with TRBD1 identical over 9 bases. The V segment lost 7 bases and the J segment 0 bases; nucleotides outside the gene matches: 12. The CDR3 has 17 amino acids. The germline V gene has CDR1 LNHDA and CDR2 SQIVND (reference sequence). CDR3 nucleotides: TGTGCCAGTATACCCCGGGACAGGGATTCTCCTAACTATGGCTACACCTTC. Residues: CASIPRDRDSPNYGYTF.

In its sample, this clonotype was seen a few times. The chain has TRBV19 and TRBJ1-5, with 10 bases identical to TRBD1. The CDR3 consists of 16 residues. V lost 7 bases, J lost 0 bases, and 6 bases stayed unmatched. Germline V CDR1 and CDR2: LNHDA, SQIVND (reference sequence). The CDR3 DNA follows: TGTGCCAGTACCAGGACAGGGGGTTATAGCAATCAGCCCCAGCATTTT. Protein product: CASTRTGGYSNQPQHF.

This clonotype was counted many times. The chain employs TRBV7-2 and TRBJ2-3; D may be TRBD1 (5 bases). Germline assignment: CDR1 SGHTA and CDR2 FQGNSA. Between the trimmed V and J ends, which lost 3 bases and 7 bases, there was a span of 17 bases. The CDR3 loop spans 15 amino acids. The CDR3 DNA reads TGTGCCAGCAGCTTGGGGCCCCCCGGCGGAAATACGCAGTATTTT. Its protein is CASSLGPPGGNTQYF.

The J gene is TRBJ1-4, the V gene TRBV13, with 9 bases identical to TRBD1. This CDR3 spans 15 amino acids. From germline, CDR1 is PRHDT and CDR2 FYEKMQ (reference sequence). Trimming at V came to 7 bases and at J to 8 bases, leaving 11 bases not matched to a gene. CDR3 in DNA: TGTGCCAGCAACCTTAGGAGGACAGGGGAAGAAAAACTGTTTTTT. Translated: CASNLRRTGEEKLFF.

This clonotype has a count of ten or more. The chain has TRBV18 and TRBJ1-4; 9 nucleotides agree with TRBD1. The CDR3 is 15 amino acids. Trimming took 5 bases from V and 2 from J; bases not matched to a gene: 3. Germline V CDR1 and CDR2: KGHSH, LQKENI. This CDR3 is CASSGQGWTNEKLFF. For the CDR3, the DNA is TGTGCCAGCTCAGGACAGGGGTGGACTAATGAAAAACTGTTTTTT.

The chain couples TRBV6-1 to TRBJ1-5; possible D gene TRBD1, 6 bases. The CDR3 is made up of 16 amino acids. The germline gives CDR1 MNHNS, CDR2 SASEGT. V was trimmed by 6 bases and J by 1 base, leaving 16 bases between them. The CDR3 DNA is TGTGCCAGCAGCCAAGGGGGTGTTCGGAGCAATCAGCCCCAGCATTTT. Translating it yields CASSQGGVRSNQPQHF.

This clonotype was picked up a small number of times. The chain recombines TRBV7-2 with TRBJ1-6, with D possibly being TRBD1 (6 bases). The CDR3 length is 15 residues. In germline, CDR1 is SGHTA, CDR2 FQGNSA. V was pared by 2 bases and J by 9 bases, with 14 bases between. The CDR3 reads CASSLKSGGSSPLHF. The CDR3 nucleotides are TGTGCCAGCAGCTTAAAATCGGGGGGCTCTTCACCCCTCCACTTT.

A few counts support this clonotype. The chain links TRBV4-1 to TRBJ1-1; D gene uncertain. The CDR3 spans 16 residues. V lost 0 bases to trimming and J lost 7 bases, with 18 bases between them. Germline-derived CDR1 and CDR2 are MGHRA and YSYEKL. CDR3 amino acids: CASSQDVREPVVEAFF. The CDR3 nucleotides are TGCGCCAGCAGCCAAGACGTAAGGGAGCCGGTGGTTGAAGCTTTCTTT.